What follows is one T cell receptor beta chain and its context. Its antigen remains unidentified. The data derive from a study of T-cell memory formation after mild COVID-19. General observations from the study: Pre-infection memory already had some responding clones, implying cross-reactive memory joined. CD4+ contracting clones were found mainly in CM and EM, and CD8+ ones in EMRA.

V was pared by 7 bases and J by 7 bases, with 15 bases of the junction left unmatched. The germline V gene encodes CDR1 SGHRS and CDR2 YFSETQ. CDR3 length: 15 residues. TCRdb independently ran MiXCR on the 5' RACE reads; one entry per CDR3 protein. This table has roughly 480,000 distinct CDR3 sequences, 25% appearing once. This receptor was taken from an adult woman who had mild COVID-19 (a few samples of this study predate the infection). Cell type and time point are not known. V gene TRBV5-1 combines with J gene TRBJ1-2; 8 bases agree with TRBD1. Sequences were obtained from PBMCs or a T cell subset sorted from them (not recorded which). This chain's CDR3 is CASGMSGGVKSGYTF. CDR3 DNA: TGCGCCAGCGGGATGTCAGGGGGCGTGAAAAGTGGCTACACCTTC.